This entry lists 7 T cell receptor beta chains sequenced from one sample in a study of persistence of HIV-infected CD4 T cells. Antigens for these TCRs are unknown. The immunoSEQ assay was version 4, run in survey mode. TCRdb's table, derived via immunoSEQ multiplex PCR, lists solely in-frame clones and lacks some. The table has nearly 20,000 clones, around three fifths seen once; the top ten hold less than 2.5%. Cells were stimulated with overlapping HIV-1 Gag 15-mer peptides. Sorting of responding CD4+ T cells relied on upregulated CD40 ligand together with CD69. Here the sequenced sample was CD4+ T cells sorted from PBMCs after roughly 18-hour stimulation, taken from a patient who received antiretroviral therapy. These receptors were taken from an adult woman with HIV who was CMV-seropositive.

The chain is built from TRBV7-3 and TRBJ2-3; tentative D call: TRBD1 (6 bases). Trimming removed 5 bases at V and 5 bases at J, with 8 bases between. Per the germline V gene, CDR1 is SGHTA and CDR2 is FQGTGA. The CDR3 runs 12 residues. The CDR3 DNA is TGTGCCAGCAGCCCACAGGGAGATACGCAGTATTTT. It specifies CASSPQGDTQYF.

This clone was observed once. The chain links TRBV30 to TRBJ1-1, with D tentatively TRBD1 (5 bases). The CDR3 length is 14 residues. The germline V gene has CDR1 GTSNPN and CDR2 SVGIG (reference sequence). Trimming pared 0 bases from V and 5 bases from J, leaving 13 bases between. This CDR3 reads CAWSVIGVGTEAFF. The CDR3 nucleotides are TGTGCCTGGAGTGTAATAGGGGTTGGGACTGAAGCTTTCTTT.

The V call is TRBV27, the J call TRBJ2-7, with 7 bases identical to TRBD1. Germline-derived CDR1 and CDR2 are MNHEY and SMNVEV (reference sequence). V lost 2 bases, J lost 0 bases, and 7 bases stayed unmatched. The CDR3 runs to 16 residues. The CDR3 region is CASSLNGQAGSYEQYV. DNA of the CDR3: TGTGCCAGCAGTTTAAATGGACAGGCGGGCTCCTACGAGCAGTACGTC.

This clone was counted between two and nine times. The V call is TRBV5-1, the J call TRBJ2-3, with a tentative D call TRBD1 (5 bases). CDR3 size: 13 residues. CDR1 is SGHRS and CDR2 is YFSETQ in the germline V gene. The germline V and J ends were trimmed by 4 bases and 4 bases, with 10 bases remaining between them. Written as DNA, the CDR3 is TGCGCCAGCAGCACCGGACATTCAGATACGCAGTATTTT. Its translation is CASSTGHSDTQYF.

The chain's CDR3 is CATSRGDSLTYNEQFF. The CDR3, as DNA: TGTGCCACCAGCAGAGGGGACAGCCTGACGTACAATGAGCAGTTCTTC. The chain uses TRBV15 and TRBJ2-1, with 7 nucleotides matching TRBD1. The CDR3 loop spans 16 amino acids. V shed 1 base and J 4 bases; nucleotides not matched to a gene: 7. The germline gives CDR1 LNHNV, CDR2 YYDKDF (reference sequence).

The chain is built from TRBV6-5 and TRBJ2-7; a possible D gene is TRBD1 (6 bases). Germline assignment: CDR1 MNHEY and CDR2 SVGAGI. This CDR3 contains 14 residues. V dropped 8 bases and J dropped 2 bases, with 16 bases sitting between them. The CDR3 DNA reads as TGTGCCAGCGGCCTCCTACAGGGACCCTACGAGCAGTACGTC. Its protein is CASGLLQGPYEQYV.

A single count supports this clone. The chain is built from TRBV2 and TRBJ2-5; 8 nucleotides match TRBD1. With 6 bases clipped from V and 5 bases from J, the junction kept 8 bases outside the gene matches. CDR3 size: 14 residues. CDR1 and CDR2 from the germline V gene are SNHLY and FYNNEI. The CDR3 loop is CASRTDRGGETQYF. CDR3 DNA sequence: TGTGCCAGCAGGACAGACAGGGGTGGGGAGACCCAGTACTTC.